These 23 T cell receptor beta chains were sequenced from one sample in a study of blood T cells in healthy people across ages. Alongside a J-beta primer mix, a sample-barcoded 5' primer served in a second PCR lasting about 7 to 12 cycles. TCRdb reanalysed the 5' RACE reads using MiXCR and keeps one entry per CDR3 protein. The data contain about 1.1 million distinct CDR3 sequences, more than 30% of them singletons. Sequencing was done on a sample of blood. These receptors came from a man aged 18-30 years in good health.

A few counts support this clonotype. The rearrangement links TRBV4-1 to TRBJ2-5; D gene ambiguous. Deletions cut 1 base from V and 4 bases from J, with 10 bases between. The germline CDR1 and CDR2 sequences are MGHRA and YSYEKL. CDR3 length equals 14 residues. The CDR3 sequence: CASSQGRRGETQYF. The CDR3 DNA reads as TGCGCCAGCAGCCAAGGGCGACGTGGAGAGACCCAGTACTTC.

The chain joins TRBV5-1 to TRBJ2-1, with a possible D match to TRBD2 (5 bases). V lost 1 base and J lost 2, with 19 bases in between. Germline CDR1 SGHRS, CDR2 YFSETQ. The CDR3 sequence is 18 residues long. The CDR3 coding sequence is TGCGCCAGCAGCTTGAAGGGTAGTGCGGGTAGAACCTACAATGAGCAGTTCTTC. As protein: CASSLKGSAGRTYNEQFF.

This clonotype was seen a few times. CDR3: CASPRDTEAFF. The CDR3 DNA follows: TGTGCCAGCCCTAGGGACACTGAAGCTTTCTTT. V is TRBV27 and J is TRBJ1-1; D is ambiguous. This CDR3 contains 11 residues. Germline V gene sequence: CDR1 MNHEY, CDR2 SMNVEV (reference sequence). Deletions cut 8 bases from V and 3 bases from J, with 7 bases between.

The chain joins TRBV20-1 to TRBJ2-3; D is perhaps TRBD2 (7 bases). V lost 5 bases to trimming and J lost 1 base, with 10 bases between them. The CDR3 length is 13 residues. CDR1 and CDR2 (germline): DFQATT, SNEGSKA (reference sequence). The chain's CDR3 is CSAPGGRTDTQYF. CDR3 nucleotide sequence: TGCAGTGCTCCCGGGGGGCGCACAGATACGCAGTATTTT.

This clonotype came up a few times. The chain is built from TRBV7-3 and TRBJ2-3, with 7 positions matching TRBD2. There are 16 residues in the CDR3. J gave up 4 bases and V 5 bases, and 12 bases lay outside the gene matches. The germline V gene has CDR1 SGHTA and CDR2 FQGTGA. The CDR3 sequence: CASSISTSLSADTQYF. CDR3 bases: TGTGCCAGCAGCATCTCGACTAGCTTGAGCGCAGATACGCAGTATTTT.

J is TRBJ2-3 and V is TRBV4-1; 10 bases align to TRBD2. From germline, CDR1 is MGHRA and CDR2 YSYEKL. The CDR3 runs to 17 residues. The J segment lost 6 bases and the V segment lost 1 base, leaving 10 bases of the junction unmatched. The CDR3 region has the DNA TGCGCCAGCAGCCAAGGGACTAGCGGACGGGGTTTGGATACGCAGTATTTT. It translates to CASSQGTSGRGLDTQYF.

The chain joins TRBV5-6 to TRBJ1-2, with TRBD1 as a possible D gene (6 bases). V gave up 4 bases and J gave up 9 bases, with 19 bases separating them. The germline CDR1 and CDR2 sequences are SGHDT and YYEEEE. The CDR3 sequence is 14 residues long. CDR3 region: CASSVDSYRARYTF. The CDR3 nucleotides read TGTGCCAGCAGCGTGGATTCGTACAGGGCGCGCTACACCTTC.

This clonotype was seen only a few times. This chain links TRBV12-3 or TRBV12-4 with TRBJ2-3; D is uncertain. V was cut by 8 bases and J by 12 bases, with 24 bases left in between. CDR3 size: 14 residues. This CDR3 is CASRNGVRAKTQYF. CDR3 nucleotides: TGTGCCAGCCGTAACGGAGTCCGGGCTAAGACCCAGTATTTT.

The sample holds a few counts of this clonotype. This chain joins TRBV9 and TRBJ1-2, with unresolved D. Germline CDR1 and CDR2: SGDLS and YYNGEE. The CDR3 extends over 10 amino acids. With 3 bases removed from V and 7 bases from J, the gap between germline ends came to 4 bases. CDR3 DNA sequence: TGTGCCAGCAGCGGCCTTGGCTACACCTTC. This codes for CASSGLGYTF. Looking up the rest from reference TRBV9 and TRBJ1-2 gives the full variable domain: DSGVTQTPKHLITATGQRVTLRCSPRSGDLSVYWYQQSLDQGLQFLIQYYNGEERAKGNILERFSAQQFPDLHSELNLSSLELGDSALYFCASSGLGYTFGSGTRLTVV.

Remarks on this clonotype: Germline is not matched at one junction end, which may reflect a read error. The genes are TRBV5-1 and TRBJ2-3; tentatively, D is TRBD2 (6 bases). The CDR3 contains 14 residues. Germline CDR1 and CDR2: SGHRS and YFSETQ. The CDR3 DNA sequence: TGCGCCGGCAGCGGCGGGGTTACCACAGATACGCAGTATTTT. It codes for CAGSGGVTTDTQYF.

This chain joins TRBV10-3 and TRBJ2-1, with a tentative D call TRBD1 (6 bases). Germline lookup yields CDR1 ENHRY and CDR2 SYGVKD. The ends were cut back, 2 bases at V and 4 bases at J, with 18 bases in the middle. CDR3 length: 17 amino acids. The CDR3 DNA sequence: TGTGCCATCAGTGAGGGTCCCCAGGGGCCTTATTACAATGAGCAGTTCTTC. Amino acids: CAISEGPQGPYYNEQFF.

The chain has TRBV20-1 and TRBJ2-7, with 9 bases fitting TRBD2. Germline-derived CDR1 and CDR2 are DFQATT and SNEGSKA (reference sequence). The CDR3 sequence is 15 residues long. V was pared by 0 bases and J by 2 bases, with 5 bases of the junction left unmatched. CDR3 DNA sequence: TGCAGTGCTAGAGATCGCCTAGCGGGAACCTACGAGCAGTACTTC. The encoded protein is CSARDRLAGTYEQYF.

The chain uses TRBV11-1 and TRBJ1-2; D possibly corresponds to TRBD1 (5 bases). V lost 5 bases to trimming and J lost 7 bases, with 11 bases between them. Per germline, CDR1 SGHAT and CDR2 FQDESV (reference sequence). The CDR3 is 12 residues long. CDR3 sequence (DNA): TGTGCCAGCAGCCGCGACAGAACTGGCTACACCTTC. Translation gives CASSRDRTGYTF.

V is TRBV25-1 and J is TRBJ1-2; D unclear. CDR3 length: 11 residues. Germline values: CDR1 MGHDK, CDR2 SYGVNS. V lost 8 bases, J lost 4 bases, and 8 bases lay in between. The CDR3 region has the DNA TGTGCCAGCCAGCTCGGCTATGGCTACACCTTC. Translation gives CASQLGYGYTF.

The gene calls are TRBV4-3 and TRBJ2-7, with 9 bases fitting TRBD2. The J call may be in error: the DNA end matches TRBJ2-5 better. Looked up from germline, CDR1 is LGHNA and CDR2 is YSLEER. The CDR3 length is 17 residues. The CDR3 DNA follows: TGCGCCAGCAGCCCAGGGTGGGCGTCTAGCGGGGAAGAGACCCAGTACTTC. Encoded protein: CASSPGWASSGEETQYF.

This rearrangement joins TRBV6-2 or TRBV6-3 to TRBJ1-1; no firm D call. The V end lost 0 bases, the J end lost 2 bases, and 10 bases lay between the germline ends. This CDR3 is 15 amino acids long. CDR1 is MNHEY and CDR2 is SVGEGT in the germline V gene. The CDR3 DNA reads as TGTGCCAGCAGTTACTCGGCCGCACTTAACACTGAAGCTTTCTTT. Its protein product is CASSYSAALNTEAFF.

This clonotype showed up just a few times. This chain joins TRBV20-1 and TRBJ1-5; tentative D call: TRBD1 (5 bases). The CDR3 length is 14 residues. Per germline, CDR1 DFQATT and CDR2 SNEGSKA (reference sequence). The V gene lost 5 bases and the J gene lost 5 bases, with 16 bases spanning the gap. CDR3 DNA: TGCAGTGCTCCTCCCAGGGATAATGATCAGCCCCAGCATTTT. It yields the protein CSAPPRDNDQPQHF.

The chain combines TRBV4-1 with TRBJ1-2, with 8 bases that match TRBD1. This CDR3 is 16 amino acids long. CDR1 and CDR2 (germline): MGHRA, YSYEKL. Trimming cost V 4 bases and J 6 bases; bases outside gene matches: 13. The CDR3 sequence is CASSPWGTDRVNGYTF. The DNA of the CDR3 is TGCGCCAGCAGCCCCTGGGGGACGGACAGGGTTAATGGCTACACCTTC.

This chain joins TRBV6-2 or TRBV6-3 and TRBJ1-1, with 10 bases aligning to TRBD1. With 7 bases clipped from V and 2 bases from J, the junction kept 7 bases outside the gene matches. CDR1 is MNHEY and CDR2 is SVGEGT in the germline V gene. This CDR3 spans 15 amino acids. CDR3 protein: CASTQTGGHNTEAFF. As DNA, the CDR3 is TGTGCCAGCACCCAGACAGGGGGCCATAACACTGAAGCTTTCTTT.

This clonotype was seen ten or more times. This chain links TRBV12-3 or TRBV12-4 with TRBJ2-1, with 7 bases lining up with TRBD2. There are 16 residues in the CDR3. V was clipped by 6 bases and J by 0 bases; unmatched bases: 8. CDR3 sequence (DNA): TGTGCCAGCAGCCTGACCCTAGCGGTCTCCTACAATGAGCAGTTCTTC. It codes for CASSLTLAVSYNEQFF.

The chain combines TRBV7-8 with TRBJ1-2, with 7 positions matching TRBD1. Germline V gene sequence: CDR1 SGHVS, CDR2 FQNEAQ. Germline trimming cut 5 bases from V and 12 bases from J; bases unmatched to any gene: 12. This CDR3 has 13 residues. CDR3 in amino acids: CASSPSGTVLNTF. CDR3 bases: TGTGCCAGCAGCCCCAGCGGGACAGTCTTAAACACCTTC. The full variable domain, its missing parts supplied by reference TRBV7-8 and TRBJ1-2, is GAGVSQSPRYKVAKRGQDVALRCDPISGHVSLFWYQQALGQGPEFLTYFQNEAQLDKSGLPSDRFFAERPEGSVSTLKIQRTQQEDSAVYLCASSPSGTVLNTFGSGTRLTVV.

The chain joins TRBV9 to TRBJ2-5; D remains ambiguous. The CDR3 length is 14 residues. V lost 3 bases to trimming and J lost 4 bases, with 13 bases between them. CDR1 is SGDLS and CDR2 is YYNGEE in the germline V gene. CDR3 nucleotides: TGTGCCAGCAGCGGAAGAGGTGATCGAGAGACCCAGTACTTC. Amino acid sequence: CASSGRGDRETQYF.

This clonotype has ten or more counts. The rearrangement joins TRBV4-3 to TRBJ2-7; D gene unclear. Trimming removed 1 base at V and 0 bases at J, with 7 bases between. The CDR3 spans 14 residues. Germline V gene data show CDR1 as LGHNA and CDR2 as YSLEER. The CDR3 nucleotides read TGCGCCAGCAGCCAAGCCTACTCCTCCTACGAGCAGTACTTC. Translated, it gives CASSQAYSSYEQYF.